One sample yielded the 20 T cell receptor beta chains listed below, sequenced in a study of T cells in Graves' hyperthyroidism and ophthalmopathy. Amplification yielded TCR beta CDR3 regions, with RNA transcripts as the source. TCR CDR3 regions were first amplified by RT-PCR with HTBI primers. TCRdb re-analysed the multiplex PCR reads in MiXCR, keeping a single row per CDR3 protein. The data contain 600,000 or so distinct CDR3 sequences, 14% of them singletons. The sample taken for sequencing was blood. These receptors were collected from a woman between 18 and 30 years old with Graves' ophthalmopathy.

This clonotype was recorded many times. The chain has TRBV28 and TRBJ2-1; 8 bases fit TRBD1. Per germline, CDR1 MDHEN and CDR2 SYDVKM. The junction had 10 bases not matched to a gene; V was cut back by 5 bases and J by 4 bases. CDR3 length: 16 residues. CDR3 loop: CASSTERTGMYNEQFF. The CDR3 DNA is TGTGCCAGCAGTACCGAACGGACAGGGATGTACAATGAGCAGTTCTTC. The variable domain in full, with the rest retrieved from reference TRBV28 and TRBJ2-1, is DVKVTQSSRYLVKRTGEKVFLECVQDMDHENMFWYRQDPGLGLRLIYFSYDVKMKEKGDIPEGYSVSREKKERFSLILESASTNQTSMYLCASSTERTGMYNEQFFGPGTRLTVL.

Ten or more counts support this clonotype. The chain carries TRBV11-1 and TRBJ2-2; 8 bases align to TRBD2. Trimming removed 3 bases from V and 0 bases from J; junction bases left unmatched: 6. Looked up from germline, CDR1 is SGHAT and CDR2 is FQDESV (reference sequence). The CDR3 extends over 17 amino acids. CDR3 coding DNA: TGTGCCAGCAGCTTTGGACCGGGACTAGCGAACACCGGGGAGCTGTTTTTT. Residues: CASSFGPGLANTGELFF.

This clonotype was seen many times. This rearrangement joins TRBV11-2 to TRBJ2-1; 9 nucleotides line up with TRBD2. CDR3 length: 19 amino acids. J lost 0 bases, V lost 1 base, and 10 bases had no gene match. Germline CDR1 SGHAT, CDR2 FQNNGV. Here the CDR3 reads CASSLGLAGSRSSYNEQFF. The CDR3 nucleotides are TGTGCCAGCAGCTTAGGCCTAGCGGGATCCCGGAGCTCCTACAATGAGCAGTTCTTC.

At least ten counts were recorded for this clonotype. Here the CDR3 reads CASSLEVPTAQETQYF. CDR3 DNA: TGTGCCAGCAGCTTAGAGGTTCCGACGGCACAAGAGACCCAGTACTTC. The V gene is TRBV7-2, the J gene TRBJ2-5; unclear D gene. This CDR3 has 16 amino acids. Germline CDR1 reads SGHTA; CDR2 reads FQGNSA. V was trimmed by 1 base and J by 2 bases, leaving 14 bases between them.

This clonotype was seen many times. This sequence joins TRBV12-3 or TRBV12-4 and TRBJ1-2; the D is unclear. This CDR3 has 13 residues. Trimming pared 3 bases from V and 7 bases from J, leaving 12 bases between. DNA for the CDR3: TGTGCCAGCAGTTTTAGGGCAGGAATTGGCTACACCTTC. Translating gives CASSFRAGIGYTF.

This clonotype was recorded many times. The CDR3 coding sequence is TGTGCCAGCAGTGAAGAGAGGAGGAATGAGCAGTTCTTC. It yields the protein CASSEERRNEQFF. The rearrangement joins TRBV2 to TRBJ2-1; tentative D call: TRBD2 (5 bases). The CDR3 is made up of 13 amino acids. Trimming removed 1 base from V and 7 bases from J, with 8 bases in between. Looked up from germline, CDR1 is SNHLY and CDR2 is FYNNEI.

In its sample, this clonotype was seen many times. This chain links TRBV20-1 with TRBJ2-1; D remains ambiguous. The V end was cut by 0 bases, the J end by 9 bases, with 18 bases between. The CDR3 is 15 amino acids. Germline V gene sequence: CDR1 DFQATT, CDR2 SNEGSKA (reference sequence). The CDR3 loop is CSARDHETSSGEQFF. The CDR3 nucleotides are TGCAGTGCTAGAGATCATGAGACCTCGTCGGGTGAGCAGTTCTTC.

This clonotype was recorded many times. The chain joins TRBV2 to TRBJ2-7, with D unclear. CDR1 and CDR2 from the germline V gene are SNHLY and FYNNEI. V lost 5 bases, J lost 5 bases, and 4 bases lay in between. The CDR3 is 10 amino acids. Written as DNA, the CDR3 is TGTGCCAGCAGTAGACACGAGCAGTACTTC. It yields the protein CASSRHEQYF.

This rearrangement joins TRBV6-5 to TRBJ2-2; D not certain. Germline V gene data show CDR1 as MNHEY and CDR2 as SVGAGI. Trimming stripped 0 bases from V and 6 bases from J, with 8 bases between. This CDR3 is 14 amino acids long. The CDR3 loop reads CASSYSNGAGELFF. CDR3 coding DNA: TGTGCCAGCAGTTACTCGAATGGTGCCGGGGAGCTGTTTTTT.

This clonotype has a count of ten or more. This chain connects TRBV11-2 to TRBJ2-1, with a possible D match to TRBD2 (6 bases). Trimming removed 3 bases at V and 0 bases at J, with 9 bases between. Germline V gene lookup returns CDR1 SGHAT and CDR2 FQNNGV. The CDR3 covers 15 residues. CDR3 DNA sequence: TGTGCCAGCAGCTTTGGGGGGAGCTCCTACAATGAGCAGTTCTTC. Translating it yields CASSFGGSSYNEQFF. The full variable domain, completed using reference TRBV11-2 and TRBJ2-1, is EAGVAQSPRYKIIEKRQSVAFWCNPISGHATLYWYQQILGQGPKLLIQFQNNGVVDDSQLPKDRFSAERLKGVDSTLKIQPAKLEDSAVYLCASSFGGSSYNEQFFGPGTRLTVL.

In its sample, this clonotype was seen a few times. The CDR3 nucleotides read TGTGCCAGTAGTGCCTCCGGGACAGGGGGCACTGAAGCTTTCTTT. Its translation: CASSASGTGGTEAFF. This chain connects TRBV19 to TRBJ1-1, with 11 bases lining up with TRBD1. The germline V gene encodes CDR1 LNHDA and CDR2 SQIVND (reference sequence). Germline trimming cut 5 bases from V and 4 bases from J; bases unmatched to any gene: 6. This CDR3 is built from 15 residues.

This clonotype was counted at least ten times. V is TRBV18 and J is TRBJ2-7; no clear D gene. Per the germline V gene, CDR1 is KGHSH and CDR2 is LQKENI. CDR3 length equals 14 residues. V was cut by 0 bases and J by 2 bases, with 8 bases left in between. CDR3: CASSPPPPAYEQYF. The CDR3 nucleotides are TGTGCCAGCTCACCACCCCCCCCAGCCTACGAGCAGTACTTC.

The chain carries TRBV4-3 and TRBJ2-7, with D possibly matching TRBD1 (6 bases). The germline CDR1 and CDR2 sequences are LGHNA and YSLEER. Between the trimmed V and J ends, which lost 0 bases and 3 bases, there was a span of 9 bases. This CDR3 comprises 14 residues. CDR3 in DNA: TGCGCCAGCAGCCAAGAAGGACAGAACTACGAGCAGTACTTC. This codes for CASSQEGQNYEQYF.

Worth noting for this clonotype: A much larger clonotype is one base distant, so this may be a read error. CDR3 nucleotides: TGTGCCAGCAGTTACTCGGGACAGCAGCCCCAGCATTTT. Translation gives CASSYSGQQPQHF. The genes are TRBV28 and TRBJ1-5, with TRBD1 identical over 7 bases. CDR3 length: 13 amino acids. Unmatched junction bases numbered 4, after V lost 4 bases and J lost 7 bases. CDR1 is MDHEN and CDR2 is SYDVKM in the germline V gene. The whole variable domain, filled in from reference TRBV28 and TRBJ1-5, reads DVKVTQSSRYLVKRTGEKVFLECVQDMDHENMFWYRQDPGLGLRLIYFSYDVKMKEKGDIPEGYSVSREKKERFSLILESASTNQTSMYLCASSYSGQQPQHFGDGTRLSIL.

V and J are TRBV12-3 or TRBV12-4 and TRBJ2-2, with 9 bases that match TRBD2. The CDR3 has 17 residues. V gave up 1 base and J gave up 5 bases; unmatched junction bases: 8. The CDR3 DNA reads TGTGCCAGCAGTTTAGGTGCGGGGGGGGCGCGGACCGGGGAGCTGTTTTTT. Translation: CASSLGAGGARTGELFF.

This clonotype was seen at least ten times. This chain joins TRBV20-1 and TRBJ1-6; TRBD1 matches 10 bases. CDR1 and CDR2 (germline): DFQATT, SNEGSKA (reference sequence). The CDR3 contains 16 residues. Trimming cost V 1 base and J 8 bases; bases outside gene matches: 8. DNA for the CDR3: TGCAGTGCTAGAGCCAGGGGGGGACAGGGGTATTCACCCCTCCACTTT. It is translated as CSARARGGQGYSPLHF.

The sample holds a few counts of this clonotype. The chain links TRBV5-8 to TRBJ1-5, with TRBD1 identical over 8 bases. The CDR3 is 14 residues long. Germline V lookup: CDR1 SGHTS, CDR2 YDEGEE. The J segment lost 7 bases and the V segment lost 6 bases, leaving 9 bases of the junction unmatched. The CDR3 protein is CASTFRGRGQPQHF. CDR3 sequence (DNA): TGTGCCAGCACCTTCAGGGGGCGAGGACAGCCCCAGCATTTT.

This clonotype came up a few times. The gene calls are TRBV19 and TRBJ1-5; no clear D. Trimming removed 5 bases at V and 0 bases at J, with 11 bases between. Germline V gives CDR1 LNHDA, CDR2 SQIVND (reference sequence). This CDR3 is built from 15 residues. The CDR3 loop is CASSSETYSNQPQHF. The CDR3 nucleotides are TGTGCCAGTAGTTCGGAGACTTATAGCAATCAGCCCCAGCATTTT.

This clonotype has a count of ten or more. The chain uses TRBV6-2 or TRBV6-3 and TRBJ1-1, with 7 nucleotides matching TRBD1. After removal of 1 base from V and 1 base from J, the junction contained 6 bases not matched to a gene. The germline gives CDR1 MNHEY, CDR2 SVGEGT. The CDR3 runs to 16 residues. DNA of the CDR3: TGTGCCAGCAGTTACTTCTTGACAGGGCCGAACACTGAAGCTTTCTTT. Translated, it gives CASSYFLTGPNTEAFF.

This clonotype has more than one count but fewer than ten. This CDR3 reads CASSQASSGGEQYF. Here the CDR3 DNA reads TGCGCCAGCAGCCAAGCATCGAGCGGGGGCGAGCAGTACTTC. The rearrangement joins TRBV4-1 to TRBJ2-7, with 8 bases identical to TRBD2. This CDR3 spans 14 amino acids. Germline CDR1 MGHRA, CDR2 YSYEKL. J was trimmed by 6 bases and V by 1 base; bases with no gene match: 5.